The entry that follows covers one T cell receptor (beta chain) sequence. A sample-barcoded 5' primer and a J-beta primer mix were used in a second PCR of roughly 7 to 11 cycles. TCRdb reprocessed the 5' RACE reads via MiXCR and lists one record per CDR3 protein. The sample comprises approximately 730,000 distinct CDR3 sequences, 43% of which are singletons, and about 20% rests with the top ten. The sample originates from a study of blood T cells in healthy people across ages. The donors, aged roughly 6 to 95, were healthy Caucasians from Russia. This CDR3 has 16 amino acids. This clonotype was sampled from a woman aged 55-70 years in good health. Sequencing input: blood. The chain joins TRBV21-1 to TRBJ2-7; the table's TRBD2 call for D was not verified on the DNA. The end of the DNA aligns better with TRBJ2-5, so the J call may be wrong. TRBV21-1 is marked as a pseudogene. The CDR3 sequence is CASSKGGSRQRETQYF. The CDR3 DNA reads as TGTGCCAGCAGCAAAGGGGGGTCAAGGCAGAGGGAGACCCAGTACTTC.